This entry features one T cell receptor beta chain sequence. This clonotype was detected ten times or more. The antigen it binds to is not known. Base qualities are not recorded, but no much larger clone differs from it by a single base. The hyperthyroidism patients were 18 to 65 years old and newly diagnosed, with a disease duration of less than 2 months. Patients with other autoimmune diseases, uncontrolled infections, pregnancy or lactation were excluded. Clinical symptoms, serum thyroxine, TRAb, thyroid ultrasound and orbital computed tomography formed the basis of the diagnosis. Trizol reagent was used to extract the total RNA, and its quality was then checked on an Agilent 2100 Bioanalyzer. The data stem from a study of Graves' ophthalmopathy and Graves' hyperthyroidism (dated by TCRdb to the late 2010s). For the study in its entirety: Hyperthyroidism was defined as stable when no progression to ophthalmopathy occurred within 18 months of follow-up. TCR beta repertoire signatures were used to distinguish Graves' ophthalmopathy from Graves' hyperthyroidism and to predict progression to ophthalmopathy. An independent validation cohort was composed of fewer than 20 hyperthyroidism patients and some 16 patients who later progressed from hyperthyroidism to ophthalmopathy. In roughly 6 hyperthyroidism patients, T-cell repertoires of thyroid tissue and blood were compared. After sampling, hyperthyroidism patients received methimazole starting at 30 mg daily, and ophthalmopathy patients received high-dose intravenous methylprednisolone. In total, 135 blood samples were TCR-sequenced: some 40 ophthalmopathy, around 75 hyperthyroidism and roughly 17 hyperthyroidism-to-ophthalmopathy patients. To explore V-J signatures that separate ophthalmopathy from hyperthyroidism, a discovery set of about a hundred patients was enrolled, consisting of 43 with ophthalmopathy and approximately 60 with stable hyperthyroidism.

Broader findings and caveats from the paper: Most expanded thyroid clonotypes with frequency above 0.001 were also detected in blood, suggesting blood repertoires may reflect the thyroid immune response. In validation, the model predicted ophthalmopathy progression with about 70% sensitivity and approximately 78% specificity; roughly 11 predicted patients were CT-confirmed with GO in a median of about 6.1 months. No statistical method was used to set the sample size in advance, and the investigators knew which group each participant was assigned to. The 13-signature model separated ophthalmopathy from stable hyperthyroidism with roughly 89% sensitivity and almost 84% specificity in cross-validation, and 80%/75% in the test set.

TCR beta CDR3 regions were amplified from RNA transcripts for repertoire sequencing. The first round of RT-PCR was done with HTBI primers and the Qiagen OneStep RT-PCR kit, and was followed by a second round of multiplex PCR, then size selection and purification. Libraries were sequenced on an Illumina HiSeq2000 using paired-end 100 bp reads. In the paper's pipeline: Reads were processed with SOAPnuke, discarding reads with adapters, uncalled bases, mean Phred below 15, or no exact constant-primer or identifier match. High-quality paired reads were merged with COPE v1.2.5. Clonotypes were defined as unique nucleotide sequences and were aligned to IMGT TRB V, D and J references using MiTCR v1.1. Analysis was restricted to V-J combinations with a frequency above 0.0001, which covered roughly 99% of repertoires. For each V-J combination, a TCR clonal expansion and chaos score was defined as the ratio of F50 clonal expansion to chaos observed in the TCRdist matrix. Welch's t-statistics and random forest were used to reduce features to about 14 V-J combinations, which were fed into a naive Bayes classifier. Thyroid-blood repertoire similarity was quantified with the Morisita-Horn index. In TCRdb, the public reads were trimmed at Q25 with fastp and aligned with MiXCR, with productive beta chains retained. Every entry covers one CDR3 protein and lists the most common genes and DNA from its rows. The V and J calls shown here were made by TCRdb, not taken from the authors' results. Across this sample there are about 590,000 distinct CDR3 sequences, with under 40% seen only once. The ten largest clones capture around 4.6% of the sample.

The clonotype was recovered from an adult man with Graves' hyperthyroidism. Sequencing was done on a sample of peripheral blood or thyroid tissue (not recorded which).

The CDR3: CASRSTGNQPQHF. Read as DNA, the sequence is TGTGCCAGTAGGTCGACGGGCAATCAGCCCCAGCATTTT. Rearrangement joined TRBV19 to TRBJ1-5; there is no confident call for the D gene. The cysteine opens and the phenylalanine closes a CDR3 of 13 amino acids. The sequence is cut down to CDR3 DNA, 39 bases in frame from base 1. Sequences LNHDA (CDR1) and SQIVND (CDR2) are obtained from the germline V gene (reference sequence). V is pared back by 6 bases and J by 2 bases, with 8 bases lying between the germline termini. The entire variable domain, with the stretches around the CDR3 drawn from the reference TRBV19 and TRBJ1-5 proteins, is DGGITQSPKYLFRKEGQNVTLSCEQNLNHDAMYWYRQDPGQGLRLIYYSQIVNDFQKGDIAEGYSVSREKKESFPLTVTSAQKNPTAFYLCASRSTGNQPQHFGDGTRLSIL.